This TCR beta chain was recorded in a study of T-cell reconstitution after alpha-beta-depleted transplantation in children. The CDR3 is 15 amino acids. The germline V gene encodes CDR1 LGHNA and CDR2 YSLEER. Trimming cost V 4 bases and J 3 bases, with 15 bases left between them. Unique molecular identifiers were used in preparing the TCRbeta library. TCRdb ran MiXCR on the PCR reads and lists one entry per CDR3 protein. The sample records some 70,000 distinct CDR3 sequences, about 7% being singletons. This clonotype came up many times. This receptor was taken from a human donor who donated a stem cell graft to a child with acute lymphoblastic leukemia. This sequence joins TRBV4-3 and TRBJ2-5; tentatively, D is TRBD2 (6 bases). Material: PBMCs from the stem cell graft donor, obtained from the stem cell graft. CDR3 bases: TGCGCCAGCAGCCGAGGGGACTGGGCGAAAGAGACCCAGTACTTC. Protein product: CASSRGDWAKETQYF.